Included here is one TCR beta chain sequence, with context. The data were obtained in a study of blood T cell repertoires in COVID-19. Study details: In each case, the material was cDNA or gDNA derived from T cells, B-cell-depleted T cells, or PBMCs.

In the authors' methods: Amplification from reference gene primers served as the basis for estimated nucleated cell counts. This table comes from immunoSEQ multiplex PCR, and its TCRdb copy is limited to in-frame clones, with some not included. V and J calls and clone size follow that table, whereas D and trimming were derived from the DNA. The repertoire includes tens of thousands of clones, around four fifths of them detected once, and roughly 18% sits in the top ten. V shed 5 bases, J shed 7 bases, and the junction held 5 bases outside the gene matches. CDR3 length: 14 amino acids. Per the germline V gene, CDR1 is MNHEY and CDR2 is SMNVEV (reference sequence).

The sample was peripheral blood. This receptor was identified in a woman between 50 and 59 years old with active or convalescent COVID-19. The chain is built from TRBV27 and TRBJ1-6; 7 nucleotides align to TRBD1. CDR3 sequence (DNA): TGTGCCAGCAGTCCTCTACAGGGGAATTCACCCCTCCACTTT. Protein product: CASSPLQGNSPLHF.